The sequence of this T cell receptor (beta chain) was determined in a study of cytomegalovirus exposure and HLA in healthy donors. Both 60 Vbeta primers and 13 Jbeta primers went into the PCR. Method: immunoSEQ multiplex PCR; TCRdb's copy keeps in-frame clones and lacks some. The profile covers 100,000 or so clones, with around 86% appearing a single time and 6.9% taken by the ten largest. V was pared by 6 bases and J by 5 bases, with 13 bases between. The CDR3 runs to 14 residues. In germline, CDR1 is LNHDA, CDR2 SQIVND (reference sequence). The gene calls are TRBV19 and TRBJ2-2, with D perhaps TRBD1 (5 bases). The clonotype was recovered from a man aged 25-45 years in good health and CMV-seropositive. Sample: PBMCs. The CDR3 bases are TGTGCCAGTAGGGAAGGGGTGCCAACCGGGGAGCTGTTTTTT. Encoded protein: CASREGVPTGELFF.